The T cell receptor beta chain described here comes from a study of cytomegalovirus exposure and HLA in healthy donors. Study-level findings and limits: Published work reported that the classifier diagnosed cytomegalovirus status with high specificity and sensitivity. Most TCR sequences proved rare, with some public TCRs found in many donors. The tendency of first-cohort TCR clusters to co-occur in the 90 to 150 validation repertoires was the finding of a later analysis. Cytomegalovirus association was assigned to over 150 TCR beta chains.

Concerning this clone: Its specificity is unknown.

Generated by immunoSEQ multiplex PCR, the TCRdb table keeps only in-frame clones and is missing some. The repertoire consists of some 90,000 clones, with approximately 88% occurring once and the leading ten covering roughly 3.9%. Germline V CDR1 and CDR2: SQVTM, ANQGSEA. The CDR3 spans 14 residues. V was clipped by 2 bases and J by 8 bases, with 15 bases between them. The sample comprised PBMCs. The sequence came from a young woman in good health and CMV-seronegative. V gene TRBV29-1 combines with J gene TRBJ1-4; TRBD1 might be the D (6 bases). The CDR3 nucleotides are TGCAGCGTTGAATTGGCGACAGGAAGGGAAAAACTGTTTTTT. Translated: CSVELATGREKLFF.